Here is one T cell receptor beta chain with its context. Its antigen is not known. The data were taken from a study of post-analysis software for immune sequencing data. Study-wide background: Recorded subtypes: relapsing-remitting, secondary progressive, progressive-relapsing; some patients unannotated.

This CDR3 is 14 amino acids long. The V gene's germline CDR1 is SGHRS and CDR2 YFSETQ. V was shortened by 3 bases and J by 2 bases, with 10 bases between the two germline ends. Each TCR beta cDNA library carried unique molecular identifiers. About 540,000 cDNA molecules were obtained from around 1 to 10 million T cells. MiXCR was run by TCRdb on the PCR reads, yielding one entry per CDR3 protein. The sample records under 200,000 distinct CDR3 sequences, under 40% being singletons. Study findings and constraints: The five TRBV segments detected at higher frequency in patients than in controls included TRBV5-6, TRBV5-1 and TRBV20-1. Normalized Chao1 diversity was significantly reduced in patients versus controls.

The chain has TRBV5-1 and TRBJ2-3; unclear D gene. Sample: blood, taken after autologous hematopoietic stem cell transplantation. The source is a girl aged 5-17 years with multiple sclerosis. The CDR3 here is CASSSYLPTDTQYF. The CDR3 bases are TGCGCCAGCAGCTCGTATTTGCCCACAGATACGCAGTATTTT.